A selection of T cell receptor beta chains follows, all from one sample in a study of cytomegalovirus exposure and HLA in healthy donors. Clones were sequenced by immunoSEQ multiplex PCR, and TCRdb holds only the in-frame ones, with some missing. The sample gives 150,000 to 200,000 clones, 65% to 90% of which show up once; about 2.5% is in the top ten. Sequenced: PBMCs. All receptors come from a woman in her forties or fifties in good health and CMV-seronegative. Each CDR3 is given with its conserved first and last residue. The D gene is left open where the match is weak. Expanded clones get a size class; other rows say once, few or many, or leave the size out.

clone_size	d_call	v_call	j_call	cdr3_aa	cdr3_nt
NA	TRBD2	TRBV11-3	TRBJ2-7	CASSPGTSGTYEQYF	TGTGCCAGCAGCCCCGGGACTAGCGGGACTTACGAGCAGTACTTC
NA	NA	TRBV28	TRBJ1-3	CASSDTDKPIYF	TGTGCCAGCAGTGACACAGACAAACCCATATATTTT
few	TRBD1	TRBV11-2	TRBJ1-5	CASSLGQGHQPQHF	TGTGCCAGCAGCCTTGGACAGGGGCACCAGCCCCAGCATTTT
NA	TRBD2	TRBV7-9	TRBJ2-1	CASSFSGSREGNEQFF	TGTGCCAGCAGCTTCTCCGGGTCCCGGGAGGGTAATGAGCAGTTCTTC
NA	TRBD1	TRBV19	TRBJ1-4	CASSIGTGDQKLFF	TGTGCCAGTAGTATCGGGACAGGGGATCAAAAACTGTTTTTT
NA	TRBD2	TRBV10-2	TRBJ2-3	CASRGLESDTQYF	TGCGCCAGCAGGGGACTAGAATCAGATACGCAGTATTTT
NA	NA	TRBV9	TRBJ1-1	CASSVGTGFTNTEAFF	TGTGCCAGCAGCGTAGGAACAGGGTTTACGAACACTGAAGCTTTCTTT
NA	TRBD2	TRBV28	TRBJ2-7	CASREGLAAYEQYF	TGTGCCAGCAGGGAAGGACTAGCGGCCTACGAGCAGTACTTC
NA	TRBD1	TRBV2	TRBJ1-2	CASKDRGGLSYGYTF	TGTGCCAGCAAGGACAGGGGCGGATTGAGCTATGGCTACACCTTC
NA	NA	TRBV7-9	TRBJ1-1	CSSSFSREEAFF	TGTTCCAGCAGCTTTTCCCGGGAAGAAGCTTTCTTT
NA	TRBD1	TRBV27	TRBJ1-1	CASRKGQGGMNTEAFF	TGTGCCAGCAGAAAGGGACAGGGGGGCATGAACACTGAAGCTTTCTTT
NA	NA	TRBV20-1	TRBJ1-2	CSATGTKGYTF	TGCAGTGCAACCGGGACAAAGGGCTACACCTTC
NA	TRBD2	TRBV28	TRBJ2-3	CASSLPGGADTQYF	TGTGCCAGCAGTCTCCCGGGAGGCGCTGATACGCAGTATTTT